This TCR beta chain is drawn from a study of T cell repertoires in cytomegalovirus infection. Only a few counts were recorded for this clonotype. Its antigen is currently unknown. The V gene end was trimmed by 4 bases and the J gene end by 2 bases; junction bases not matched to a gene: 15. The CDR3 sequence is 19 residues long. CDR1 is KGHDR, CDR2 SFDVKD, per germline. From the reads, TCRdb called clonotypes with MiXCR, one entry per CDR3 protein. The profile shows around 900,000 distinct CDR3 sequences, roughly 30% of them singletons. The receptor was derived from a human donor in good health (CMV status not recorded). Some clones in this sample may be carry-over from other donors' samples. The sequenced sample was cultured CD8+ T cells from PBMCs, obtained from culture after CMV antigen stimulation. V usage is TRBV24-1 and J usage is TRBJ2-1; 8 positions agree with TRBD1. CDR3 in amino acids: CATSEPTTGGLSAYNEQFF. The CDR3 nucleotides are TGTGCCACCAGTGAGCCGACAACAGGGGGGCTATCGGCCTACAATGAGCAGTTCTTC.